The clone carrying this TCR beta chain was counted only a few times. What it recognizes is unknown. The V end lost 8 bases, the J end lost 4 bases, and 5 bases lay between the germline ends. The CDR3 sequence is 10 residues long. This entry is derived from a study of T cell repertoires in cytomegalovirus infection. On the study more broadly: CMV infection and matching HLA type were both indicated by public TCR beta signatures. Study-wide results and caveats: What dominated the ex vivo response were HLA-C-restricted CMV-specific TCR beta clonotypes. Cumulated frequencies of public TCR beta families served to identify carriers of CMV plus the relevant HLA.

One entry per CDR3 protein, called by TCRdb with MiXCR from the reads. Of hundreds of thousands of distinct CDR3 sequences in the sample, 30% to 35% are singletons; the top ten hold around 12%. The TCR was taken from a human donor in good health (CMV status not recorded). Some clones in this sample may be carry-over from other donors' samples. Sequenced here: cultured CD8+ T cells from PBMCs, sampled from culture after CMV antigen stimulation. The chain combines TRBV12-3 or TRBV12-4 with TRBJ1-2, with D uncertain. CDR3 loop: CASDRYGYTF. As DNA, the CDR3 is TGTGCCAGCGACCGCTATGGCTACACCTTC.